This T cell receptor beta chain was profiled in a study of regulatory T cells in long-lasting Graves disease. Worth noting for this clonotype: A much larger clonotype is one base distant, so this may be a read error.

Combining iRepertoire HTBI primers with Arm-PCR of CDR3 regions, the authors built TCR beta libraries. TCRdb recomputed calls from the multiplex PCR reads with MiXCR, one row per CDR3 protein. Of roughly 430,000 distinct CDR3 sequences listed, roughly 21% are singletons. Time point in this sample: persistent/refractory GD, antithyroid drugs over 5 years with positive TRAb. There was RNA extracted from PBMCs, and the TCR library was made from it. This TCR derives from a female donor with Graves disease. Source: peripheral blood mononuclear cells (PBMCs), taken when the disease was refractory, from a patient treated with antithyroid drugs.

In nucleotides, the CDR3 is TGTGCCTGGACCAGCGGGAGGGCCTACGAGCAGTACTTC. Translation gives CAWTSGRAYEQYF. The chain links TRBV30 to TRBJ2-7, with 10 bases aligning to TRBD2. The CDR3 extends over 13 amino acids. The ends lost 4 bases at V and 2 bases at J; junction bases unmatched: 2. The germline gives CDR1 GTSNPN, CDR2 SVGIG (reference sequence).